One sample yielded the 4 T cell receptor beta chains listed below, sequenced in a study of cytomegalovirus exposure and HLA in healthy donors. Researchers ran the PCR with 60 Vbeta and 13 Jbeta primers. Clones were read by immunoSEQ multiplex PCR, and TCRdb kept only the in-frame ones, dropping some. The table has 150,000 to 200,000 clones, 84% seen once; the top ten hold around 1.2%. Sequenced material: PBMCs. The receptor source for this set is a girl aged 2 to 10 in good health and CMV-seropositive.

The gene calls are TRBV9 and TRBJ2-3, with 7 bases that match TRBD2. This CDR3 has 15 amino acids. V trimming: 4 bases; J trimming: 5 bases; junction bases outside the gene matches: 10. Germline V gene sequence: CDR1 SGDLS, CDR2 YYNGEE. Written as DNA, the CDR3 is TGTGCCAGCAGCCCGCGGACTAGTTTCGTAGATACGCAGTATTTT. This codes for CASSPRTSFVDTQYF.

This chain connects TRBV11-1 to TRBJ1-2, with 8 bases fitting TRBD1. V trimming: 6 bases; J trimming: 4 bases; junction bases outside the gene matches: 7. CDR1 and CDR2 (germline): SGHAT, FQDESV (reference sequence). This CDR3 is 14 amino acids long. In DNA, the CDR3 is TGTGCCAGCAGTCCGGACAGGGAGGTCTATGGCTACACCTTC. It encodes CASSPDREVYGYTF.

The chain has TRBV6-1 and TRBJ2-1; 8 bases fit TRBD1. Germline CDR1 MNHNS, CDR2 SASEGT. CDR3 length: 20 residues. The ends lost 1 base at V and 0 bases at J; junction bases unmatched: 14. The CDR3 spells CASSEVFGIGDRGSYNEQFF. In DNA form, the CDR3 reads TGTGCCAGCAGTGAAGTTTTCGGTATAGGAGACAGGGGCTCCTACAATGAGCAGTTCTTC.

The genes are TRBV28 and TRBJ1-5; tentatively, D is TRBD1 (6 bases). Germline V CDR1 and CDR2: MDHEN, SYDVKM. The CDR3 spans 15 residues. Trimming cost V 5 bases and J 4 bases, with 15 bases left between them. In nucleotides, the CDR3 is TGTGCCAGCAGTAGCAGCGGACAGAAAAATCAGCCCCAGCATTTT. This encodes CASSSSGQKNQPQHF.